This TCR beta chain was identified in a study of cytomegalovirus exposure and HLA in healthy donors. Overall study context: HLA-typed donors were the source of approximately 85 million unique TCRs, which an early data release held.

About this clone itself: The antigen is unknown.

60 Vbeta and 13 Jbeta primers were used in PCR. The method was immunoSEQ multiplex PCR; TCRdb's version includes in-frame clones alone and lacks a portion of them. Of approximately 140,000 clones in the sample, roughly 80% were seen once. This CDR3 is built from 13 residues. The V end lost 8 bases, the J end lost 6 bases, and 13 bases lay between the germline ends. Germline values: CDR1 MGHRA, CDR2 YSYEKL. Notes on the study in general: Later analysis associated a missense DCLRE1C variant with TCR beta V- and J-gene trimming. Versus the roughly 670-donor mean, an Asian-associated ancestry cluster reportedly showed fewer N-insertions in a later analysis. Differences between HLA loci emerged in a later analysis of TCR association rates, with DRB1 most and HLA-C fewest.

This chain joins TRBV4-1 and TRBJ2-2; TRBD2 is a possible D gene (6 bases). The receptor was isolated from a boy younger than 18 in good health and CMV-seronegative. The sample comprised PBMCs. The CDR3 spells CASGSGGPGELFF. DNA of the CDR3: TGCGCCAGCGGTAGCGGAGGCCCCGGGGAGCTGTTTTTT.